The 15 T cell receptor beta chains given below trace back to one sample, sequenced in a study of shared clonotypes between healthy human individuals. The method was immunoSEQ multiplex PCR; TCRdb's version includes in-frame clones alone and lacks a portion of them. Here the sample spans fewer than 700,000 clones, approximately 95% being singletons. Cells designated naive CD8 were CD45RO-negative and were positively selected for CCR7, with terminally differentiated effector memory CD45RA+ cells excluded. The sequenced sample was naive CD8+ T cells sorted from blood. The receptors here all came from a woman in her thirties in good health.

The V gene is TRBV30, the J gene TRBJ1-2; D is uncertain. Germline values: CDR1 GTSNPN, CDR2 SVGIG (reference sequence). The CDR3 totals 15 residues. The V and J ends lost 0 bases and 4 bases respectively, with 15 bases between them. CDR3 amino acids: CAWSVGPTISYGYTF. In DNA form, the CDR3 reads TGTGCCTGGAGTGTAGGGCCCACGATTTCCTATGGCTACACCTTC.

This chain connects TRBV13 to TRBJ2-7, with TRBD1 matching 11 bases. CDR1 PRHDT and CDR2 FYEKMQ come from the germline V gene (reference sequence). The CDR3 is 14 amino acids. V lost 5 bases and J lost 5; bases outside the gene matches: 5. CDR3 in amino acids: CASSLGQGVHEQYF. The CDR3 nucleotides are TGTGCCAGCAGCCTGGGACAGGGGGTCCACGAGCAGTACTTC.

The rearrangement uses TRBV27 and TRBJ2-2, with a tentative D call TRBD2 (5 bases). V was shortened by 6 bases and J by 2 bases, with 10 bases between the two germline ends. The CDR3 contains 14 residues. The germline gives CDR1 MNHEY, CDR2 SMNVEV (reference sequence). DNA of the CDR3: TGTGCCAGCAGCTTCCCGGGAAACACCGGGGAGCTGTTTTTT. Residues: CASSFPGNTGELFF.

V and J are TRBV25-1 and TRBJ2-7, with D possibly being TRBD2 (6 bases). The CDR3 sequence is 14 residues long. CDR1 and CDR2 (germline): MGHDK, SYGVNS. Trimming took off 4 bases at V and 3 bases at J, with 13 bases between the two ends. The CDR3 DNA follows: TGTGCCAGCAGTGTAAGTGGGGAGGTCTACGAGCAGTACTTC. Its protein is CASSVSGEVYEQYF.

The chain couples TRBV4-1 to TRBJ2-1; D gene unclear. Germline-derived CDR1 and CDR2 are MGHRA and YSYEKL. The germline V and J ends were trimmed by 3 bases and 2 bases, with 5 bases remaining between them. This CDR3 region has 13 residues. Here the CDR3 DNA reads TGCGCCAGCAGCCACTGGGCCTACAATGAGCAGTTCTTC. Amino acids: CASSHWAYNEQFF.

The chain recombines TRBV19 with TRBJ1-6; D is uncertain. The V and J ends lost 5 bases and 0 bases respectively, with 14 bases between them. CDR1 is LNHDA and CDR2 is SQIVND in the germline V gene (reference sequence). The CDR3 sequence is 17 residues long. The CDR3 nucleotides read TGTGCCAGTAGTCCGACCTCTCTAAGCTCCTATAATTCACCCCTCCACTTT. Amino acid sequence: CASSPTSLSSYNSPLHF.

The chain couples TRBV4-2 to TRBJ1-2; D unclear. This CDR3 has 15 residues. V lost 3 bases to trimming and J lost 1 base, with 12 bases between them. From germline, CDR1 is LGHNA and CDR2 YNFKEQ. Written as DNA, the CDR3 is TGTGCCAGCAGCCAGAGCGTTAACAGTAACTATGGCTACACCTTC. It specifies CASSQSVNSNYGYTF.

This clone was observed a few times. The V call is TRBV27, the J call TRBJ1-5; no reliable D call. Deletions cut 5 bases from V and 7 bases from J, with 9 bases between. Germline CDR1 MNHEY, CDR2 SMNVEV (reference sequence). The CDR3 totals 12 residues. The CDR3 coding sequence is TGTGCCAGCAGTGGTTATGGCCAGCCCCAGCATTTT. Its translation: CASSGYGQPQHF.

This chain joins TRBV7-2 and TRBJ2-1; D might be TRBD1 (5 bases). V was trimmed by 5 bases and J by 9 bases, leaving 17 bases between them. Germline-derived CDR1 and CDR2 are SGHTA and FQGNSA. This CDR3 has 14 amino acids. The CDR3 here is CASSPVKGYSEQFF. The CDR3 DNA reads as TGTGCCAGCAGCCCCGTGAAGGGGTATAGTGAGCAGTTCTTC.

The chain couples TRBV11-3 to TRBJ2-7; D possibly uses TRBD1 or TRBD2 (5 bases each). Germline assignment: CDR1 SGHNT and CDR2 YENEEA. V was pared by 4 bases and J by 5 bases, with 18 bases between. This CDR3 spans 15 amino acids. The CDR3 loop is CASSYGPGTANEQYF. DNA for the CDR3: TGTGCCAGCAGCTACGGGCCCGGGACGGCCAACGAGCAGTACTTC.

CDR3 coding DNA: TGTGCCAGCAGCGTAGAGGCAGCGGGAGGGGACGAGCAGTACTTC. Translated, it gives CASSVEAAGGDEQYF. This rearrangement joins TRBV9 to TRBJ2-7, with 10 bases fitting TRBD2. The CDR3 covers 15 residues. Germline V lookup: CDR1 SGDLS, CDR2 YYNGEE. The V gene end was trimmed by 0 bases and the J gene end by 5 bases; junction bases not matched to a gene: 5.

The genes are TRBV19 and TRBJ1-1, with D possibly being TRBD1 (5 bases). Trimming shortened V by 5 bases and J by 0 bases, and 13 bases separated the two germline ends. This CDR3 contains 15 residues. Germline lookup yields CDR1 LNHDA and CDR2 SQIVND (reference sequence). The CDR3 sequence is CASSLGELMNTEAFF. CDR3 DNA sequence: TGTGCCAGTAGTCTAGGGGAATTGATGAACACTGAAGCTTTCTTT. The full variable domain, its missing parts supplied by reference TRBV19 and TRBJ1-1, is DGGITQSPKYLFRKEGQNVTLSCEQNLNHDAMYWYRQDPGQGLRLIYYSQIVNDFQKGDIAEGYSVSREKKESFPLTVTSAQKNPTAFYLCASSLGELMNTEAFFGQGTRLTVV.

The rearrangement links TRBV14 to TRBJ1-2; 7 bases map to TRBD1. CDR1 SGHDN and CDR2 FVKESK come from the germline V gene. This CDR3 comprises 14 residues. The junction had 7 bases not matched to a gene; V was cut back by 4 bases and J by 5 bases. The CDR3 coding sequence is TGTGCCAGCAGCCCTGAGACAGGGTCTTATGGCTACACCTTC. As protein: CASSPETGSYGYTF.

The chain links TRBV7-6 to TRBJ2-7; D uncertain. The germline V and J ends were trimmed by 2 bases and 3 bases, with 11 bases remaining between them. Germline loops: CDR1 SGHVS, CDR2 FNYEAQ. This CDR3 region has 14 residues. The CDR3 protein is CASSLSSTGYEQYF. In DNA, the CDR3 is TGTGCCAGCAGCTTAAGTTCGACCGGCTACGAGCAGTACTTC.

V usage is TRBV10-2 and J usage is TRBJ2-1, with D maybe TRBD2 (6 bases). Per the germline V gene, CDR1 is WSHSY and CDR2 is SAAADI. The germline V and J ends were trimmed by 3 bases and 7 bases, with 10 bases remaining between them. The CDR3 extends over 13 amino acids. Here the CDR3 reads CASSDSRGNEQFF. The DNA of the CDR3 is TGCGCCAGCAGTGACAGCCGGGGGAATGAGCAGTTCTTC.